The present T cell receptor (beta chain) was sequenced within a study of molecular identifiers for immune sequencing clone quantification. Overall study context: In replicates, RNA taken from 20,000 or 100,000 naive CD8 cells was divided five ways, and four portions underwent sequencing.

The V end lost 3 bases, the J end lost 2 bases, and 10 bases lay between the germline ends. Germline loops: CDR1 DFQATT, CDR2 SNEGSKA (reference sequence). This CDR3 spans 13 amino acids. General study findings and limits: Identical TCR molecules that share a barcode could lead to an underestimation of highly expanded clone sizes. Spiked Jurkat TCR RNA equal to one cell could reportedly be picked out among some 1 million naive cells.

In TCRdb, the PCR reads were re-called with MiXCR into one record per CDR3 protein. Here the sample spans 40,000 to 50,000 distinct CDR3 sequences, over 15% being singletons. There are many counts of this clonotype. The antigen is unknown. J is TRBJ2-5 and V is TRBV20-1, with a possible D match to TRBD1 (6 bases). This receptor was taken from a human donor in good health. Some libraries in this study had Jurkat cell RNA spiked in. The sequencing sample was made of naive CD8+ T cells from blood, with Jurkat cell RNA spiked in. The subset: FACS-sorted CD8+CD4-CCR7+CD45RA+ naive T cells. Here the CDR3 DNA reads TGCAGTGCTAGCTTTGACAGGCAAGAGACCCAGTACTTC. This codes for CSASFDRQETQYF.